The T cell receptor beta chain under discussion was sequenced for a study of Graves' ophthalmopathy and Graves' hyperthyroidism. Overall study context: Peripheral blood was collected at initial diagnosis, before any treatment. Study-level findings and limits: Stable hyperthyroidism and ophthalmopathy were told apart by a 13-signature model, which achieved about 88% sensitivity and 81.08% specificity.

Amplification of TCR beta CDR3 regions used RNA transcripts. After a first-round RT-PCR with HTBI primers, a second-round multiplex PCR was run. TCRdb fed the multiplex PCR reads into MiXCR, producing one record per CDR3 protein. The sample lists approximately 460,000 distinct CDR3 sequences, roughly 14% seen once, with approximately 9.8% in the top ten. With 1 base clipped from V and 5 bases from J, the junction kept 6 bases outside the gene matches. From germline, CDR1 is MNHEY and CDR2 SVGEGT. The CDR3 covers 17 residues. This clonotype was counted only a few times. Its matching antigen is unknown. The sequenced sample was blood. This clonotype was obtained from a woman younger than 45 with Graves' ophthalmopathy. The chain links TRBV6-2 or TRBV6-3 to TRBJ2-5, with 14 positions matching TRBD2. CDR3 in DNA: TGTGCCAGCAGTTACTTCCCGACTAGCGGGGGGGCCGAGACCCAGTACTTC. This encodes CASSYFPTSGGAETQYF.